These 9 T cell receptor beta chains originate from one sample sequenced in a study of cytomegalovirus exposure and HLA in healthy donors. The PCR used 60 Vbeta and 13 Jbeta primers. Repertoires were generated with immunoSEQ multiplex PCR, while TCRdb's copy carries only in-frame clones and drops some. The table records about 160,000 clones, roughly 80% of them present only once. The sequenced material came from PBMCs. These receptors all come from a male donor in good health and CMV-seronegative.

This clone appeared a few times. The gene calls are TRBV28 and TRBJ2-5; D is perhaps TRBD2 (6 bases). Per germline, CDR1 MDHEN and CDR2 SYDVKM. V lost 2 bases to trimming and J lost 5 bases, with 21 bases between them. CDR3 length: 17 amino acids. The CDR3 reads CASSLPRLGRAGETQYF. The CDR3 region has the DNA TGTGCCAGCAGTTTACCCCGTTTGGGCAGGGCGGGGGAGACCCAGTACTTC.

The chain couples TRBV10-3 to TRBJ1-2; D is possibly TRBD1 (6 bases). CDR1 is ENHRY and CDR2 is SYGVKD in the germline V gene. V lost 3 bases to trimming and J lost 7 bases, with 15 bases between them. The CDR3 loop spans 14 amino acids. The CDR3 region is CAISDADSRGGYTF. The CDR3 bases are TGTGCCATCAGTGACGCTGACTCCAGGGGTGGCTACACCTTC.

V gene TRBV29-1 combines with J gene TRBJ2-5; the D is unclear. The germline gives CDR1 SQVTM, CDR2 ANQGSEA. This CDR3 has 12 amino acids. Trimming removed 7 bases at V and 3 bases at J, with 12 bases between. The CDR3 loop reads CSAKRVEETQYF. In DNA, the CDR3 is TGCAGCGCCAAAAGAGTTGAAGAGACCCAGTACTTC.

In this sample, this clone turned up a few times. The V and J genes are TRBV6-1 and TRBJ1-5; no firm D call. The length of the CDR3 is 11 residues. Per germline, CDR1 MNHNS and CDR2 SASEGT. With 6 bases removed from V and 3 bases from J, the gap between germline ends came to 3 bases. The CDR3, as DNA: TGTGCCAGCAGCTCCAATCAGCCCCAGCATTTT. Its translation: CASSSNQPQHF.

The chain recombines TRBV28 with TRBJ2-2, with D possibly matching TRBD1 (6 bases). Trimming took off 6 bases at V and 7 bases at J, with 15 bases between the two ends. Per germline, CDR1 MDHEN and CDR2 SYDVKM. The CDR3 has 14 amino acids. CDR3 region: CASSQTRGSGELFF. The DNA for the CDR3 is TGTGCCAGCAGCCAAACTAGGGGGAGCGGGGAGCTGTTTTTT.

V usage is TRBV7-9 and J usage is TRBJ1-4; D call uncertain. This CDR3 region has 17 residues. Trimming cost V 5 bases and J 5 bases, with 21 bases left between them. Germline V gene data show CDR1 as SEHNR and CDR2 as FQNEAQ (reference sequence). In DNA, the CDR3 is TGTGCCAGCAGCCCGCCGGGTTCAGGTGGACTAAATGAAAAACTGTTTTTT. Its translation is CASSPPGSGGLNEKLFF.

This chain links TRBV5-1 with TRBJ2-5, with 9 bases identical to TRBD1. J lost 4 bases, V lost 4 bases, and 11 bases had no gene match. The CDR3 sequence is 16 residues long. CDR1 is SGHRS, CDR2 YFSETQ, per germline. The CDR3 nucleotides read TGCGCCAGCAGCCCAATCGGGACAGGGTATCGAGAGACCCAGTACTTC. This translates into CASSPIGTGYRETQYF.

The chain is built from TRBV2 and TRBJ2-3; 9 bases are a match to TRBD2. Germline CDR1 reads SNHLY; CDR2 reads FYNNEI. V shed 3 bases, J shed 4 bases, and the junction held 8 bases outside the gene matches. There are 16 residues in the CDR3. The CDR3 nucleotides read TGTGCCAGCAGTGAGGATACGGCGGGGGGGCCAGATACGCAGTATTTT. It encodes CASSEDTAGGPDTQYF.

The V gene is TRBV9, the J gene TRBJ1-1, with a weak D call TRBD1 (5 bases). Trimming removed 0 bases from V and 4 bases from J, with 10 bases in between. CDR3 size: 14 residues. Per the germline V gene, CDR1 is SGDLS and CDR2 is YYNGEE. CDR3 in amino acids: CASSVEEGTTEAFF. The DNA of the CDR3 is TGTGCCAGCAGCGTAGAGGAGGGGACCACTGAAGCTTTCTTT.